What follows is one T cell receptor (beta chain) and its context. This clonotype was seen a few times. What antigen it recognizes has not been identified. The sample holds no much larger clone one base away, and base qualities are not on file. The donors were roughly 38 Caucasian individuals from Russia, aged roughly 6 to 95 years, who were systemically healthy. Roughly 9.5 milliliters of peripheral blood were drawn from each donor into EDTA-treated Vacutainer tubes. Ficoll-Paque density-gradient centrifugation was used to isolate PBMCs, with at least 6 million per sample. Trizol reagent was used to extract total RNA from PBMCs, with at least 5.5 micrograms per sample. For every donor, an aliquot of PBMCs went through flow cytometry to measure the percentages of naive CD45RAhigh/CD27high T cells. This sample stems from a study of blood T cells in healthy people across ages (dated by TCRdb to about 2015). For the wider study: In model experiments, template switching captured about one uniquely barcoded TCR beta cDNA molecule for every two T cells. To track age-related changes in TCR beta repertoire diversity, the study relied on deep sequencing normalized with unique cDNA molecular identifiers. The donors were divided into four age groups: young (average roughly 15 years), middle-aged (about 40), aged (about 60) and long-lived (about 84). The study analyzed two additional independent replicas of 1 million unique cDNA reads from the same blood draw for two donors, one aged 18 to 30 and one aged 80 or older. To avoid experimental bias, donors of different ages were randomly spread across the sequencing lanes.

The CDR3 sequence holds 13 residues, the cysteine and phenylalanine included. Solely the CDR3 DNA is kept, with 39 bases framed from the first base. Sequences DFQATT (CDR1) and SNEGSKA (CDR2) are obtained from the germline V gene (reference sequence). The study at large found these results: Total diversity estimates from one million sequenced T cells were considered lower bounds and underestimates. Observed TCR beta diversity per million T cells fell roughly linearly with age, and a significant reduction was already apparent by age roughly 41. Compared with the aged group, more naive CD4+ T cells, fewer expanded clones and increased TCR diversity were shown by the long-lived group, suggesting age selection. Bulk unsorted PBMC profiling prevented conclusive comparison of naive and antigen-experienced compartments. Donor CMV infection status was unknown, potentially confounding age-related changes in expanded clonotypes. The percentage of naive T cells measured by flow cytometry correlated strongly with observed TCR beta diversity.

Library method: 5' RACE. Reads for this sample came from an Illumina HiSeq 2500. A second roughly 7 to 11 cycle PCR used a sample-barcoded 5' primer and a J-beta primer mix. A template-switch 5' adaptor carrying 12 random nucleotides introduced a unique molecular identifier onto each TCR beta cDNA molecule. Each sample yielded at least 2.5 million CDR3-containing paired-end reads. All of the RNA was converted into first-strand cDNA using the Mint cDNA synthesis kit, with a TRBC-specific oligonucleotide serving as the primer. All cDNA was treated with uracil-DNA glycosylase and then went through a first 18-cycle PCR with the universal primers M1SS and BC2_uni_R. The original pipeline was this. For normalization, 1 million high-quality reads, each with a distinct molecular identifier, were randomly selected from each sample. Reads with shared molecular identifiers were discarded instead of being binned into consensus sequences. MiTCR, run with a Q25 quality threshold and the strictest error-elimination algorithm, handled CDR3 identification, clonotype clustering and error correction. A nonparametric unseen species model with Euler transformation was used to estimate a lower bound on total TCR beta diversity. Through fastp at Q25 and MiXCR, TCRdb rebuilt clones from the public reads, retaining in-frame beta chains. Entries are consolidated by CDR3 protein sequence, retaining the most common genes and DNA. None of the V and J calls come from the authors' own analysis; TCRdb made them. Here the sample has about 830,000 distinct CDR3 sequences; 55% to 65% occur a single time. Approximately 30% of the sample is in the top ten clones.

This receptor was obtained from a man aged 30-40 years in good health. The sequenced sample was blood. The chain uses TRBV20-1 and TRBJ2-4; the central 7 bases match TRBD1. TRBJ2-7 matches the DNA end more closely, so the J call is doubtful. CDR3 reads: CSASRGLDYEQYF. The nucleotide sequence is TGCAGTGCTAGTAGGGGGCTCGACTACGAGCAGTACTTC.